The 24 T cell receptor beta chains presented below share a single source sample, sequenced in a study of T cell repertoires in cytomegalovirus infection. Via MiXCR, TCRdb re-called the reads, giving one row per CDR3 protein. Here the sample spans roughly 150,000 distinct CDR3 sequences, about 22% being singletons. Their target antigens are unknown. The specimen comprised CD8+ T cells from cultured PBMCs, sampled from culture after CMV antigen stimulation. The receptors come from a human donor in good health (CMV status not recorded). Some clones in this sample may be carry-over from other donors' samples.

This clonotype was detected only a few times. The CDR3 region is CASSLSAGPYEQYF. The CDR3 nucleotides read TGTGCCAGCAGTTTATCGGCCGGCCCCTACGAGCAGTACTTC. This rearrangement joins TRBV27 to TRBJ2-7; no clear D. This CDR3 has 14 amino acids. The V and J ends lost 0 bases and 2 bases respectively, with 8 bases between them. Germline V gene lookup returns CDR1 MNHEY and CDR2 SMNVEV (reference sequence).

Here the CDR3 reads CASSQDPLPILAGGRRAKNIQYF. The CDR3 nucleotides read TGCGCCAGCAGCCAAGACCCACTTCCCATACTAGCGGGGGGGCGTCGGGCCAAAAACATTCAGTACTTC. The chain uses TRBV4-3 and TRBJ2-4, with 13 bases matching TRBD2. V gave up 0 bases and J gave up 1 base; unmatched junction bases: 18. The germline CDR1 and CDR2 sequences are LGHNA and YSLEER. The CDR3 totals 23 residues.

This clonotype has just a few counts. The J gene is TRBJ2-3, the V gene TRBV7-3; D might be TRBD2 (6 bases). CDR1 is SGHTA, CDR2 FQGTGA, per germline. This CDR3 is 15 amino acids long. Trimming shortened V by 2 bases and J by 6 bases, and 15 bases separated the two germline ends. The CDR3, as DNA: TGTGCCAGCAGCTTAGGACGGGGGACTCGGGATACGCAGTATTTT. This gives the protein CASSLGRGTRDTQYF.

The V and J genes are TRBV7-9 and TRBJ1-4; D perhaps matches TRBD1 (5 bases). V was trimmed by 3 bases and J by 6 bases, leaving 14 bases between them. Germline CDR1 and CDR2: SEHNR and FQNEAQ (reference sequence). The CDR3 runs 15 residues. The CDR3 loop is CASSLRESGDEKLFF. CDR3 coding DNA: TGTGCCAGCAGCTTGAGGGAGTCGGGGGATGAAAAACTGTTTTTT.

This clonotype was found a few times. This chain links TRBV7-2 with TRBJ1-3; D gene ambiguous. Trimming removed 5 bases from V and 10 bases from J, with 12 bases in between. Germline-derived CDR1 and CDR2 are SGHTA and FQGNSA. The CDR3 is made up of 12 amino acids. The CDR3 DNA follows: TGTGCCAGCAGCCCCGACGAGCGGACCATATATTTT. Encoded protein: CASSPDERTIYF.

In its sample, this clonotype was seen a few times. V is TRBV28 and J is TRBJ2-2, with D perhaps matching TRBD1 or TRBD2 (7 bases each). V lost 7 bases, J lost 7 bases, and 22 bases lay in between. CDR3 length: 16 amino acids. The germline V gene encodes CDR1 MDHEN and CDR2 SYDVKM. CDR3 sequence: CASTKGAGEYGGELFF. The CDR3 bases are TGTGCCAGCACCAAGGGGGCGGGGGAGTACGGCGGGGAGCTGTTTTTT.

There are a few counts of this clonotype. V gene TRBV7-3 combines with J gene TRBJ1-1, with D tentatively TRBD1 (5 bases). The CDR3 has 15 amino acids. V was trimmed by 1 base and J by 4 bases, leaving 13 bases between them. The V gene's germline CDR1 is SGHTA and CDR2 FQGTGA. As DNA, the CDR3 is TGTGCCAGCAGCTTAAATGGGGGAGGCGGCACTGAAGCTTTCTTT. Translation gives CASSLNGGGGTEAFF.

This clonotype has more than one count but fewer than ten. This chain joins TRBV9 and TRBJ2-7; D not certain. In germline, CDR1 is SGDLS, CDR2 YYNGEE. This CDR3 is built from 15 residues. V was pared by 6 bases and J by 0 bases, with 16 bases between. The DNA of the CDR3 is TGTGCCAGCACCCCGGGTGGAGAGTTCTCCTACGAGCAGTACTTC. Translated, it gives CASTPGGEFSYEQYF.

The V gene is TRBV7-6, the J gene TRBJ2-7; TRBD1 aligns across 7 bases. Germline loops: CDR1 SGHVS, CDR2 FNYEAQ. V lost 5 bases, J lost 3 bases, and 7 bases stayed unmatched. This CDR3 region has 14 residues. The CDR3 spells CASSPSGTVYEQYF. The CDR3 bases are TGTGCCAGCAGCCCATCCGGGACAGTCTACGAGCAGTACTTC.

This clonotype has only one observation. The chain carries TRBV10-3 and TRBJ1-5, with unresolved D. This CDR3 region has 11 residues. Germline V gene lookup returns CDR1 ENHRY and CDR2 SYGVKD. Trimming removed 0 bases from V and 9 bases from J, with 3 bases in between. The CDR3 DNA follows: TGTGCCATCAGTGAGTCGGGGCCCCAGCATTTT. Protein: CAISESGPQHF.

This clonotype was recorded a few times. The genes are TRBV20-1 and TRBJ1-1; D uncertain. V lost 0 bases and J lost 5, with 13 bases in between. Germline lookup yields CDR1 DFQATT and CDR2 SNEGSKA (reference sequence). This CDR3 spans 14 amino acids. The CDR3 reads CSARDKPGETEAFF. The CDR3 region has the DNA TGCAGTGCTAGAGACAAACCTGGCGAAACTGAAGCTTTCTTT.

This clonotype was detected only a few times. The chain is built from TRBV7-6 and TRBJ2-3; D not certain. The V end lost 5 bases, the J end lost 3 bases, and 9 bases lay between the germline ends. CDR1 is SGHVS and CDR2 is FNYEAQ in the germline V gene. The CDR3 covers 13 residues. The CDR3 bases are TGTGCCAGCAGCCAAAAGTCGACAGATACGCAGTATTTT. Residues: CASSQKSTDTQYF.

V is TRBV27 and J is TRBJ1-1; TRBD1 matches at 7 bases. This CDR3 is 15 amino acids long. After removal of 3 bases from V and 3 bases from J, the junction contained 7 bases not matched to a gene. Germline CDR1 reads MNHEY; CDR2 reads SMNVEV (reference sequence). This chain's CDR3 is CASSFRTGPHTEAFF. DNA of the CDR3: TGTGCCAGCAGTTTTCGGACAGGCCCCCACACTGAAGCTTTCTTT.

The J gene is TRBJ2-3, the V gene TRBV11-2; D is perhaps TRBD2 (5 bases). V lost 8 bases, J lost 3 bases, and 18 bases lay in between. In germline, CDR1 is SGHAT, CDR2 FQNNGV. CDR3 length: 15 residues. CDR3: CASLGRTPVTDTQYF. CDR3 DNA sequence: TGTGCCAGCTTAGGACGGACTCCTGTTACAGATACGCAGTATTTT.

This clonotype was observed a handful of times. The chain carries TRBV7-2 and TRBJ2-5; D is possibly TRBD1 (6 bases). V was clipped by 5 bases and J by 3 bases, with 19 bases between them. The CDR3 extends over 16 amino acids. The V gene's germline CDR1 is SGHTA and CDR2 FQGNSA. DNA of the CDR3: TGTGCCAGCAGCCCAGGGACCAGGGGAGTCGAAGAGACCCAGTACTTC. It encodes CASSPGTRGVEETQYF.

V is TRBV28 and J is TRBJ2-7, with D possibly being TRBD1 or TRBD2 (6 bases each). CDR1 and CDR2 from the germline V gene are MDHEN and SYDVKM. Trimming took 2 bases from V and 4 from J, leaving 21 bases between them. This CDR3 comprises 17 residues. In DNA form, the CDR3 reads TGTGCCAGCAGTTTACCCCCCCTGCAAGGGGGGTCGTACGAGCAGTACTTC. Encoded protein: CASSLPPLQGGSYEQYF.

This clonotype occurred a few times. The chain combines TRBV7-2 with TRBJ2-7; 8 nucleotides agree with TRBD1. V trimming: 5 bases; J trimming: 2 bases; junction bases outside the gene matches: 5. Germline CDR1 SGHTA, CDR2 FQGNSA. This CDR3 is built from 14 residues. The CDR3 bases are TGTGCCAGCAGCCCCGGACAGGGAACCTACGAGCAGTACTTC. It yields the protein CASSPGQGTYEQYF.

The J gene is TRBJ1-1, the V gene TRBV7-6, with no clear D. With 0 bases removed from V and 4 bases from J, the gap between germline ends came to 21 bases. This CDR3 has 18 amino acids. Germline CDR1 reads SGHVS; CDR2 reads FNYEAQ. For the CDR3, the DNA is TGTGCCAGCAGCTTAGCAATGGGGAGTTGGGTACGGGGCACTGAAGCTTTCTTT. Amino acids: CASSLAMGSWVRGTEAFF. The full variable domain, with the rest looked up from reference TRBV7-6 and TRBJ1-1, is GAGVSQSPRYKVTKRGQDVALRCDPISGHVSLYWYRQALGQGPEFLTYFNYEAQQDKSGLPNDRFSAERPEGSISTLTIQRTEQRDSAMYRCASSLAMGSWVRGTEAFFGQGTRLTVV.

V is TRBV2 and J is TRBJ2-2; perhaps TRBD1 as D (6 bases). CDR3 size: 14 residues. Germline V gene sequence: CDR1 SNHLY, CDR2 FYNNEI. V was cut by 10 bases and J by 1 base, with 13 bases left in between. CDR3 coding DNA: TGTGCCACCCCCCTGGACAGGAACACCGGGGAGCTGTTTTTT. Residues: CATPLDRNTGELFF.

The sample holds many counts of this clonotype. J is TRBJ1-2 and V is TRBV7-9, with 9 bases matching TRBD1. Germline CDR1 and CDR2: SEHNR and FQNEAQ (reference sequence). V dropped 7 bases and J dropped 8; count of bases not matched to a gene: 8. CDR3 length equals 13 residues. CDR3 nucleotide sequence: TGTGCCAGCAATTCCGGGACAGGGAAAGGCTACACCTTC. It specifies CASNSGTGKGYTF.

The CDR3 protein is CASSLSAGGNTDTQYF. In DNA form, the CDR3 reads TGTGCCAGCAGCTTAAGCGCGGGGGGGAACACAGATACGCAGTATTTT. The rearrangement uses TRBV7-9 and TRBJ2-3, with TRBD2 matching 9 bases. This CDR3 is 16 amino acids long. V lost 2 bases, J lost 2 bases, and 5 bases stayed unmatched. The germline V gene encodes CDR1 SEHNR and CDR2 FQNEAQ (reference sequence).

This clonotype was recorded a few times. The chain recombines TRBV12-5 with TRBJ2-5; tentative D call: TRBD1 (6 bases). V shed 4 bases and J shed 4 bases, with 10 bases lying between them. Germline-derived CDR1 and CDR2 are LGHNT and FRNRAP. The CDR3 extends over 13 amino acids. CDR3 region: CASGSGAVETQYF. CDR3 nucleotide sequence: TGTGCTAGTGGTTCAGGGGCGGTAGAGACCCAGTACTTC.

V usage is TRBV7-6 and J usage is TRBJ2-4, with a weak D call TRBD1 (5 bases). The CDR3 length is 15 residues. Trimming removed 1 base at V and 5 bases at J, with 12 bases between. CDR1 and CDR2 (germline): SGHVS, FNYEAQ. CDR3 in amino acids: CASSLGMGRENIQYF. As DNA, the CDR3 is TGTGCCAGCAGCTTAGGAATGGGCAGGGAAAACATTCAGTACTTC.

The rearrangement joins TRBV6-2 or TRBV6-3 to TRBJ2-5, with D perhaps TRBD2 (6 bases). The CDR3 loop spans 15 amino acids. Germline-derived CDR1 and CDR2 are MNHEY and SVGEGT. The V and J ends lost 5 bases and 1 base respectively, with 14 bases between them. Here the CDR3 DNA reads TGTGCCAGCAGTCTTGATGGGGGGACCCAAGAGACCCAGTACTTC. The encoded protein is CASSLDGGTQETQYF.